A selection of T cell receptor beta chains follows, all from one sample in a study of shared clonotypes between healthy human individuals. Assay used: immunoSEQ multiplex PCR; TCRdb lists only in-frame clones, some missing. The repertoire has 2,500,000 or so clones, 80% to 95% of them found once; the top ten carry 0.36%. The sequenced sample consisted of naive CD4+ T cells from PBMCs. The receptors were sampled from a man aged 18 to 30 in good health. Some clones in this sample may be carry-over from other donors' samples. CDR3s include the opening cysteine and the closing phenylalanine or tryptophan. The D gene is left open where the match is weak. Not all rows give a size; the values are once, few, many and, for expanded clones, a class.

TRBD1	NA	TRBJ1-4	TRBV28	TGTGCCAGCAGTTCGGCGCCAGGGGGCAGGGAAAAACTGTTTTTT	CASSSAPGGREKLFF
NA	NA	TRBJ1-3	TRBV2	TGTGCCAGCAGTTACCCACGAGGGGCCCAACCTGGAAACACCATATATTTT	CASSYPRGAQPGNTIYF
NA	NA	TRBJ1-5	TRBV10-3	TGTGCCATCAGTGAACGTAGGGGGGGAGAAAGCAATCAGCCCCAGCATTTT	CAISERRGGESNQPQHF
NA	NA	TRBJ2-6	TRBV2	TGTGCCAGCAGTGAGCGGACTGGGGCCAACGTCCTGACTTTC	CASSERTGANVLTF
NA	NA	TRBJ1-1	TRBV18	TGTGCCAGCTCACCACGGGGGGCGAACACTGAAGCTTTCTTT	CASSPRGANTEAFF
NA	NA	TRBJ1-6	TRBV27	TGTGCCAGCAGGGGGCAACAGGGATCGTCCAATTCACCCCTCCACTTT	CASRGQQGSSNSPLHF
TRBD1	NA	TRBJ2-5	TRBV2	TGTGCCTCCCGGGACAGGGGTGACCAGTACTTC	CASRDRGDQYF
NA	NA	TRBJ2-7	TRBV28	TGTGCCAGCAGCCAGGAATCTGCGGGCTTTTCCTACGAGCAGTACTTC	CASSQESAGFSYEQYF
NA	NA	TRBJ1-1	TRBV5-1	TGCGCCAGCAGCTTGGAGGGAGTGAACACTGAAGCTTTCTTT	CASSLEGVNTEAFF
TRBD2	once	TRBJ2-2	TRBV2	TGTGCCAGCAGGGGTAGCGGGAAGAACACCGGGGAGCTGTTTTTT	CASRGSGKNTGELFF
NA	NA	TRBJ2-1	TRBV2	TGTGCCAGCAGTGTGTGGGACAATGAGCAGTTCTTC	CASSVWDNEQFF
NA	NA	TRBJ2-3	TRBV15	TGTGCCACCAGCAGAGAGAGGCCTCCAGATACGCAGTATTTT	CATSRERPPDTQYF
NA	NA	TRBJ1-5	TRBV6-1	TGTGCCAGCAGTGATCAAAATTGGGCAATTCAGCCCCAGCATTTT	CASSDQNWAIQPQHF
TRBD1	few	TRBJ1-1	TRBV5-8	TGTGCCAGCAGGTTACCCGGGACAGGGGGCACTGAAGCTTTCTTT	CASRLPGTGGTEAFF
NA	NA	TRBJ2-2	TRBV5-1	TGCGCCAGCAGCGGGGGACGGCCGAACACCGGGGAGCTGTTTTTT	CASSGGRPNTGELFF
NA	NA	TRBJ1-4	TRBV7-6	TGTGCCAGCAGCTCGGGGCGGATGAATGAAAAACTGTTTTTT	CASSSGRMNEKLFF
NA	NA	TRBJ2-7	TRBV28	TGTGCCAGCAACATACAGGGTCGAAGCTCCTACGAGCAGTACTTC	CASNIQGRSSYEQYF
NA	few	TRBJ1-1	TRBV21-1	TGTGCCAGCAGACCTCGCGTCGGGAACGCTGAAGCTTTCTTT	CASRPRVGNAEAFF
NA	NA	TRBJ1-4	TRBV30	TGTGCCTGGGGGGGAGGGCTGGAAGAAAAACTGTTTTTT	CAWGGGLEEKLFF
TRBD1	NA	TRBJ2-5	TRBV5-1	TGCGCCAGCAGCTCGGGGGACAGGGGACGGGAGACCCAGTACTTC	CASSSGDRGRETQYF
TRBD1	NA	TRBJ2-7	TRBV4-1	TGCGCCAGCAGCCATCCCAGGGGGGAGCAGTACTTC	CASSHPRGEQYF
NA	NA	TRBJ2-5	TRBV9	TGTGCCAGCAGCGTAGTTTCAGGTGACGAGACCCAGTACTTC	CASSVVSGDETQYF
NA	NA	TRBJ1-1	TRBV5-6	TGTGCCAGCGCACCCACTAGGGCAGGGAACACTGAAGCTTTCTTT	CASAPTRAGNTEAFF
NA	NA	TRBJ1-5	TRBV10-2	TGCGCCAGGACAGGTTGGCCCCGTGGTCAGCCCCAGCATTTT	CARTGWPRGQPQHF
TRBD1	NA	TRBJ2-5	TRBV19	TGTGCCAGTAGTATTGTGGTCGGCAGGGGGCGCCGGGAGACCCAGTACTTC	CASSIVVGRGRRETQYF
NA	NA	TRBJ2-1	TRBV7-9	TGTGCCACAAAACTAGGATCCTACAATGAGCAGTTCTTC	CATKLGSYNEQFF
TRBD2	NA	TRBJ2-3	TRBV4-1	TGCGCCAGCAGCCAAGTGGGACTAAGCACAGATACGCAGTATTTT	CASSQVGLSTDTQYF
NA	NA	TRBJ2-3	TRBV2	TGTGCCAGCAGGGTTAGCGCGGGGCCAGATACGCAGTATTTT	CASRVSAGPDTQYF
NA	NA	TRBJ2-3	TRBV28	TGTGCCAGCAGTTTTGGAGGTACGGGGGCGGTCACAGATACGCAGTATTTT	CASSFGGTGAVTDTQYF
NA	NA	TRBJ2-5	TRBV5-1	TGCGCCAGCAGCTTGGGGGAGCTAGAAGAGACCCAGTACTTC	CASSLGELEETQYF
NA	NA	TRBJ1-2	TRBV18	TGTGCCAGCTCACCACAGCCGGGCTATGGCTACACCTTC	CASSPQPGYGYTF
TRBD1	NA	TRBJ2-7	TRBV5-1	TGCGCCAGCAGCTGGGGGGACAGGGGCCCCGGGGACGAGCAGTACTTC	CASSWGDRGPGDEQYF
NA	NA	TRBJ1-5	TRBV28	TGTGCCAGCAGTTTAACAGGGACTTATAGCAATCAGCCCCAGCATTTT	CASSLTGTYSNQPQHF
TRBD1	NA	TRBJ2-4	TRBV2	TGTGCCAGCAGTACCCCGGGACAGGGCAGGAGGAGCCTAGCCAAAAACATTCAGTACTTC	CASSTPGQGRRSLAKNIQYF
NA	NA	TRBJ1-1	TRBV6-5	TGTGCCAGCAGTAGCTACAGGTCTGCTGAAGCTTTCTTT	CASSSYRSAEAFF
NA	NA	TRBJ1-1	TRBV5-5	TGTGCCAGCAGCCGAGCCGGTGGGGTTGAAGCTTTCTTT	CASSRAGGVEAFF
TRBD1	NA	TRBJ2-5	TRBV6-6	TGTGCCAGCAGCAACAGGGGGCAAGAGACCCAGTACTTC	CASSNRGQETQYF
NA	once	TRBJ1-4	TRBV18	TGTGCCAGCTCACCACCGGGGCAGAGGGGTGAAAAACTGTTTTTT	CASSPPGQRGEKLFF
TRBD2	NA	TRBJ2-1	TRBV9	TGTGCCAGCAGCCAAACCGGGACTAGCGGAGCCGAGCAGTTCTTC	CASSQTGTSGAEQFF
TRBD1	NA	TRBJ2-7	TRBV30	TGTGCCTGGGACAGGGGGATTAGCGAGCAGTACTTC	CAWDRGISEQYF
NA	NA	TRBJ2-6	TRBV6-1	TGTGCCAGCTTCGCCCCTGGGGCCAACGTCCTGACTTTC	CASFAPGANVLTF
NA	NA	TRBJ2-3	TRBV5-1	TGCGCCAGCAGGAGTCCAGATACGCAGTATTTT	CASRSPDTQYF
NA	NA	TRBJ1-5	TRBV12-5	TGTGCTAGTGGTTTAGGGCCGGGTCAGCCCCAGCATTTT	CASGLGPGQPQHF
TRBD1	NA	TRBJ1-5	TRBV7-9	TGTGCCAGCAGCATAATGGGGACAGGAGGTAATCAGCCCCAGCATTTT	CASSIMGTGGNQPQHF
NA	once	TRBJ2-3	TRBV10-1	TGCGCCAGCAGCGACCCGGGCCCCGAGGGGGATACGCAGTATTTT	CASSDPGPEGDTQYF
NA	NA	TRBJ2-3	TRBV4-2	TGTGCCAGCAGCCTGGGCTCTCCAGATACGCAGTATTTT	CASSLGSPDTQYF
NA	NA	TRBJ1-2	TRBV7-9	TGTGCCAGCAGCTTAGTGGGGATCCTTTCGCCCGGCTACACCTTC	CASSLVGILSPGYTF
NA	NA	TRBJ2-3	TRBV2	TGTGCCAGCAGCCTTGAGGGTCGGGATACGCAGTATTTT	CASSLEGRDTQYF
NA	NA	TRBJ2-5	TRBV11-2	TGTGCCAGCAGCTTTCGGGTCCGAGAGACCCAGTACTTC	CASSFRVRETQYF
NA	NA	TRBJ2-3	TRBV18	TGTGCCAGCTCACAGGGATTGGTAGATACGCAGTATTTT	CASSQGLVDTQYF
TRBD2	once	TRBJ2-3	TRBV6-6	TGTGCCAGCAACCAAGCGGGAGCAGATACGCAGTATTTT	CASNQAGADTQYF
TRBD2	NA	TRBJ2-1	TRBV4-1	TGCGCCAGCAGCCAAGATTGGACTAGCGGGAGTAGCTCCTACAATGAGCAGTTCTTC	CASSQDWTSGSSSYNEQFF
NA	NA	TRBJ1-4	TRBV28	TGTGCCAGCAGCACCTTGCCCCCGAGAGGCGAAAAACTGTTTTTT	CASSTLPPRGEKLFF
NA	NA	TRBJ1-2	TRBV28	TGTGCCAGGCCGGGGCGCATTCTATTTGGCTACACCTTC	CARPGRILFGYTF
NA	NA	TRBJ2-1	TRBV4-1	TGCGCCAGCAGCCAAGATACGGACCCTACGCGTGAGCAGTTCTTC	CASSQDTDPTREQFF